The clone carrying this TCR beta chain was seen ten or more times. This entry comes from a study of T-cell reconstitution after alpha-beta-depleted transplantation in children. Unique molecular identifiers tagged the TCRbeta library. TCRdb reprocessed the PCR reads via MiXCR and lists one record per CDR3 protein. The sample yields more than 200,000 distinct CDR3 sequences, about 8.8% seen once. V was pared by 5 bases and J by 0 bases, with 7 bases between. The CDR3 covers 14 residues. Germline CDR1 and CDR2: LNHDA and SQIVND (reference sequence). The clonotype comes from a human donor who donated a stem cell graft to a child with SCID. The specimen was PBMCs from the stem cell graft donor, collected from the stem cell graft. V usage is TRBV19 and J usage is TRBJ1-4; TRBD1 is a possible D gene (6 bases). The CDR3: CASSRTATNEKLFF. The CDR3 DNA reads TGTGCCAGTAGTCGGACAGCAACTAATGAAAAACTGTTTTTT.